A single sample gave rise to the 23 T cell receptor beta chains below, sequenced in a study of T-cell reconstitution after alpha-beta-depleted transplantation in children. Unique molecular identifiers were incorporated when the TCRbeta library was constructed. MiXCR, run by TCRdb on the PCR reads, gives a single entry per CDR3 protein. The data contain 600,000 to 700,000 distinct CDR3 sequences, roughly 15% of them seen just once; the ten biggest clones take up 0.9% to 1.2%. The source material was PBMCs from the stem cell graft donor, sampled from the stem cell graft. The source is a human donor who donated a stem cell graft to a child with acute myeloid leukemia.

This clonotype occurred many times. This sequence joins TRBV20-1 and TRBJ2-1, with D possibly being TRBD2 (5 bases). The germline gives CDR1 DFQATT, CDR2 SNEGSKA (reference sequence). This CDR3 region has 15 residues. V lost 5 bases, J lost 9 bases, and 23 bases lay in between. CDR3 in DNA: TGCAGTGCTGAGCCTAGCTCAACCGCCCCGGGTGAGCAGTTCTTC. Protein product: CSAEPSSTAPGEQFF.

This clonotype has a handful of counts. The chain uses TRBV5-1 and TRBJ2-3; TRBD2 agrees at 15 bases. Trimming cost V 4 bases and J 0 bases; bases outside gene matches: 6. The CDR3 totals 18 residues. Germline-derived CDR1 and CDR2 are SGHRS and YFSETQ. The CDR3 loop is CASSPGTSGGTSTDTQYF. CDR3 in DNA: TGCGCCAGCAGCCCCGGGACTAGCGGGGGGACCAGCACAGATACGCAGTATTTT. The entire variable domain, with the rest obtained from reference TRBV5-1 and TRBJ2-3, is as follows: KAGVTQTPRYLIKTRGQQVTLSCSPISGHRSVSWYQQTPGQGLQFLFEYFSETQRNKGNFPGRFSGRQFSNSRSEMNVSTLELGDSALYLCASSPGTSGGTSTDTQYFGPGTRLTVL.

The V and J genes are TRBV11-2 and TRBJ2-5; D remains unclear. Trimming shortened V by 5 bases and J by 5 bases, and 15 bases separated the two germline ends. There are 14 residues in the CDR3. Germline V gene sequence: CDR1 SGHAT, CDR2 FQNNGV. The CDR3 coding sequence is TGTGCCAGCAGCCGCGTGGGTAGCAGGGAGACCCAGTACTTC. It codes for CASSRVGSRETQYF.

This clonotype occurred a few times. The genes are TRBV12-3 or TRBV12-4 and TRBJ2-2, with no clear D. The CDR3 has 14 amino acids. Trimming pared 2 bases from V and 3 bases from J, leaving 7 bases between. CDR3 sequence reads: CASSLNRHTGELFF. The CDR3 bases are TGTGCCAGCAGTTTAAACAGACACACCGGGGAGCTGTTTTTT.

This clonotype was counted only a few times. As DNA, the CDR3 is TGCAGTGCTACCCGTACAGGGCTCCAAGAGACCCAGTACTTC. Protein: CSATRTGLQETQYF. This chain links TRBV20-1 with TRBJ2-5, with D possibly being TRBD1 (6 bases). The CDR3 has 14 amino acids. With 4 bases removed from V and 1 base from J, the gap between germline ends came to 13 bases. Germline V gene sequence: CDR1 DFQATT, CDR2 SNEGSKA (reference sequence).

The chain combines TRBV12-3 or TRBV12-4 with TRBJ2-1; weak D call: TRBD2 (7 bases). This CDR3 comprises 16 residues. V lost 8 bases, J lost 5 bases, and 22 bases lay in between. For the CDR3, the DNA is TGTGCCAGCGGGCCCTCAAGGGAGGGGGAGAACAATGAGCAGTTCTTC. Translated, it gives CASGPSREGENNEQFF.

This clonotype was recorded at least ten times. The chain has TRBV20-1 and TRBJ1-3, with TRBD1 identical over 7 bases. Trimming at V came to 6 bases and at J to 2 bases, leaving 13 bases not matched to a gene. This CDR3 spans 16 amino acids. The germline CDR1 and CDR2 sequences are DFQATT and SNEGSKA (reference sequence). CDR3 sequence: CSALKGTVITGNTIYF. The CDR3 coding sequence is TGCAGTGCCCTAAAAGGGACAGTTATAACTGGAAACACCATATATTTT.

In the case of this clonotype: This may stem from a read error, because a much larger clone lies one nucleotide away. The gene calls are TRBV5-6 and TRBJ2-2; no firm D call. Looked up from germline, CDR1 is SGHDT and CDR2 is YYEEEE. CDR3 length equals 16 residues. Trimming removed 1 base at V and 0 bases at J, with 10 bases between. The DNA for the CDR3 is TGTGCCAGCAGCTTGTACGTGGTCGCGAACACCGGGGAGCTGTTTTTT. Translating gives CASSLYVVANTGELFF.

This clonotype turned up a few times. The V gene is TRBV5-6, the J gene TRBJ2-3; TRBD1 matches 7 bases. This CDR3 has 18 residues. Unmatched junction bases numbered 14, after V lost 3 bases and J lost 1 base. Germline V gene sequence: CDR1 SGHDT, CDR2 YYEEEE. CDR3 nucleotides: TGTGCCAGCAGCTCCCGGGGCCGTACAGGGGAAGGCACAGATACGCAGTATTTT. Protein sequence: CASSSRGRTGEGTDTQYF. The entire variable domain, with the rest obtained from reference TRBV5-6 and TRBJ2-3, is as follows: DAGVTQSPTHLIKTRGQQVTLRCSPKSGHDTVSWYQQALGQGPQFIFQYYEEEERQRGNFPDRFSGHQFPNYSSELNVNALLLGDSALYLCASSSRGRTGEGTDTQYFGPGTRLTVL.

The chain recombines TRBV5-1 with TRBJ2-5; unclear D gene. The V and J ends lost 3 bases and 2 bases respectively, with 14 bases between them. This CDR3 is built from 15 residues. Germline assignment: CDR1 SGHRS and CDR2 YFSETQ. The CDR3 region is CASSSLWTAQETQYF. The CDR3 DNA reads as TGCGCCAGCAGCTCCTTATGGACGGCTCAAGAGACCCAGTACTTC.

This clonotype was counted ten times or more. This CDR3 reads CASSWDRGINTEAFF. The CDR3 nucleotides read TGTGCCAGCAGCTGGGACAGGGGGATTAACACTGAAGCTTTCTTT. The chain employs TRBV5-6 and TRBJ1-1; 11 nucleotides align to TRBD1. Germline V lookup: CDR1 SGHDT, CDR2 YYEEEE. V was clipped by 3 bases and J by 2 bases; unmatched bases: 3. CDR3 length equals 15 residues.

The chain employs TRBV24-1 and TRBJ2-2; weak D call: TRBD1 (5 bases). This CDR3 spans 17 amino acids. Trimming removed 3 bases from V and 1 base from J, with 14 bases in between. The germline gives CDR1 KGHDR, CDR2 SFDVKD. CDR3 region: CATSDPRQSMNTGELFF. Here the CDR3 DNA reads TGTGCCACCAGTGATCCCCGACAGAGTATGAACACCGGGGAGCTGTTTTTT.

About this clonotype: A much larger clone sits a single nucleotide away, making a read error possible. The chain is built from TRBV12-3 or TRBV12-4 and TRBJ1-2; weak D call: TRBD1 (6 bases). The CDR3 loop spans 13 amino acids. Deletions cut 2 bases from V and 4 bases from J, with 8 bases between. CDR3 amino acids: CASSLQGIYGYTF. The CDR3 nucleotides read TGTGCCAGCAGTTTACAGGGGATCTATGGCTACACCTTC.

This chain links TRBV12-3 or TRBV12-4 with TRBJ2-7; D gene uncertain. Trimming took off 8 bases at V and 4 bases at J, with 18 bases between the two ends. The CDR3 runs to 14 residues. In nucleotides, the CDR3 is TGTGCCAGCTCTCCGGGCCCCCCTGGGTACGAGCAGTACGTC. It codes for CASSPGPPGYEQYV.

This chain connects TRBV7-9 to TRBJ2-7; 8 bases fit TRBD1. The germline gives CDR1 SEHNR, CDR2 FQNEAQ (reference sequence). There are 14 residues in the CDR3. V dropped 5 bases and J dropped 5; count of bases not matched to a gene: 8. The CDR3, as DNA: TGTGCCAGCAGCACTCGACAGGGGAGCAACGAGCAGTACTTC. This codes for CASSTRQGSNEQYF.

This clonotype was found many times. J is TRBJ2-6 and V is TRBV6-4, with 7 bases that match TRBD1. Germline assignment: CDR1 MRHNA and CDR2 SNTAGT. This CDR3 region has 19 residues. Germline trimming cut 5 bases from V and 0 bases from J; bases unmatched to any gene: 13. CDR3 in amino acids: CASSRDRPLGTSGANVLTF. Written as DNA, the CDR3 is TGTGCCAGCAGTCGGGACAGACCACTTGGTACCTCTGGGGCCAACGTCCTGACTTTC.

Worth noting for this clonotype: It may be a read error: a sequence one base away is much more abundant. The missing conserved phenylalanine or tryptophan at the end of this CDR3 makes a read error likely. The CDR3 coding sequence is TGTGCCAGCAGTTACAGGGGGGGTAGCACAGATACGCAGTATTCT. It is translated as CASSYRGGSTDTQYS. The V call is TRBV6-5, the J call TRBJ2-3, with D maybe TRBD2 (7 bases). CDR3 size: 15 residues. CDR1 is MNHEY and CDR2 is SVGAGI in the germline V gene. V was cut by 2 bases and J by 0 bases, with 9 bases left in between.

This clonotype was counted only a few times. This chain links TRBV5-1 with TRBJ2-1; 11 positions agree with TRBD1. Germline V gene sequence: CDR1 SGHRS, CDR2 YFSETQ. With 4 bases clipped from V and 0 bases from J, the junction kept 3 bases outside the gene matches. This CDR3 region has 16 residues. This chain's CDR3 is CASSDGTGGSYNEQFF. The CDR3 nucleotides are TGCGCCAGCAGCGACGGGACAGGGGGCTCCTACAATGAGCAGTTCTTC.

This clonotype was seen repeatedly, ten times or more. The chain joins TRBV29-1 to TRBJ2-1; 11 positions match TRBD1. Looked up from germline, CDR1 is SQVTM and CDR2 is ANQGSEA. The CDR3 has 13 amino acids. J lost 6 bases, V lost 4 bases, and 2 bases had no gene match. CDR3 region: CSVAGTGGNEQFF. The CDR3 DNA reads as TGCAGCGTTGCCGGGACAGGGGGCAATGAGCAGTTCTTC.

This clonotype was counted between two and nine times. The V call is TRBV29-1, the J call TRBJ2-7, with TRBD1 matching over 8 bases. Germline CDR1 and CDR2: SQVTM and ANQGSEA. Trimming took 5 bases from V and 0 from J; bases not matched to a gene: 9. This CDR3 spans 15 amino acids. The CDR3 DNA is TGCAGCGTTTTCTTGAGGGGACAGGCCTCCTACGAGCAGTACTTC. As protein: CSVFLRGQASYEQYF.

This chain joins TRBV5-5 and TRBJ2-3; D remains ambiguous. Trimming pared 0 bases from V and 2 bases from J, leaving 10 bases between. The germline V gene has CDR1 SGHKS and CDR2 YYEKEE (reference sequence). The CDR3 totals 15 residues. As DNA, the CDR3 is TGTGCCAGCAGCTTGGAGTGGGCAAACACAGATACGCAGTATTTT. This codes for CASSLEWANTDTQYF.

In this sample, this clonotype turned up a few times. J is TRBJ2-1 and V is TRBV6-1; D assignment may be TRBD1 or TRBD2 (5 bases each). The CDR3 has 14 amino acids. CDR1 and CDR2 from the germline V gene are MNHNS and SASEGT. Trimming pared 8 bases from V and 7 bases from J, leaving 18 bases between. CDR3 in amino acids: CASDKRGPKNEQFF. CDR3 in DNA: TGTGCCAGCGACAAACGGGGCCCGAAGAATGAGCAGTTCTTC.

The rearrangement joins TRBV21-1 to TRBJ1-1; the table's D call of TRBD1 was not tested on the DNA. TRBV21-1 is noted as a pseudogene. CDR3 length equals 13 residues. CDR3 bases: TGTGCCAACCCCAGGGGTTTAAGTAGTGAAGCTTTCTTT. It specifies CANPRGLSSEAFF.